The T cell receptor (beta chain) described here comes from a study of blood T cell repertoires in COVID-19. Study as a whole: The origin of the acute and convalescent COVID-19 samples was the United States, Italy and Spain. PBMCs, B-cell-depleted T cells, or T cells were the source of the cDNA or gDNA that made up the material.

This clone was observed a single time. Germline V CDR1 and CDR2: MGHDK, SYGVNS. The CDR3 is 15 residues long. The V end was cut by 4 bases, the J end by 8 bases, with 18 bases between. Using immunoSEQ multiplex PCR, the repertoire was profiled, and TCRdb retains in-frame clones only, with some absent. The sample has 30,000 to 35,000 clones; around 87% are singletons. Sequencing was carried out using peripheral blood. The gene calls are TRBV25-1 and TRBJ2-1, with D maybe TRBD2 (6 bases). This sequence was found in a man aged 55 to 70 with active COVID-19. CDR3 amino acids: CASSGTSPAIYEQFF. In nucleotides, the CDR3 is TGTGCCAGCAGTGGAACTAGCCCAGCTATTTATGAGCAGTTCTTC. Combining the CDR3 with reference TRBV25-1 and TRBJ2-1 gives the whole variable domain EADIYQTPRYLVIGTGKKITLECSQTMGHDKMYWYQQDPGMELHLIHYSYGVNSTEKGDLSSESTVSRIRTEHFPLTLESARPSHTSQYLCASSGTSPAIYEQFFGPGTRLTVL.